The rows below give T cell receptor beta chains drawn from one sample of a study of blood T cell repertoires in COVID-19. Profiling relied on immunoSEQ multiplex PCR, and the TCRdb table lists in-frame clones only, not all of them. The table shows about 140,000 clones, with approximately 84% occurring only once. The sequenced sample consisted of peripheral blood. The receptor source for this set is a human donor in a cohort sampled during active COVID-19. The CDR3 runs from the conserved cysteine through the conserved F or W. The order of the fields is V gene, J gene, D gene, clone size, CDR3 protein. A D gene is named only where the DNA matches it firmly. Clone size is shown for a subset of rows, as once, few, many or a class of expanded clone.

v_call: TRBV27
j_call: TRBJ1-5
d_call: TRBD1
clone_size: -
cdr3_aa: CASSLSRQGSNQPQHF

v_call: TRBV11-2
j_call: TRBJ2-3
d_call: TRBD1
clone_size: -
cdr3_aa: CASSLNRGEDTQYF

v_call: TRBV2
j_call: TRBJ2-5
d_call: -
clone_size: -
cdr3_aa: CASNRGGETQYF

v_call: TRBV11-2
j_call: TRBJ1-4
d_call: TRBD1
clone_size: -
cdr3_aa: CASRHGQGTNEKLFF

v_call: TRBV19
j_call: TRBJ1-1
d_call: -
clone_size: -
cdr3_aa: CASSPQGRVGTEAFF

v_call: TRBV6-2/TRBV6-3
j_call: TRBJ2-2
d_call: TRBD1
clone_size: -
cdr3_aa: CASSLRDRANTGELFF

v_call: TRBV29-1
j_call: TRBJ1-2
d_call: -
clone_size: -
cdr3_aa: CSVELGASGHGYTF

v_call: TRBV7-2
j_call: TRBJ1-3
d_call: -
clone_size: -
cdr3_aa: CASSREVGRAQRSTIYF

v_call: TRBV3-1/TRBV3-2
j_call: TRBJ2-2
d_call: -
clone_size: -
cdr3_aa: CASSQVGGAGELFF

v_call: TRBV3-1/TRBV3-2
j_call: TRBJ1-1
d_call: -
clone_size: -
cdr3_aa: CASTSFTEAFF

v_call: TRBV5-5
j_call: TRBJ1-1
d_call: -
clone_size: -
cdr3_aa: CASSLMGGTEAFF

v_call: TRBV20-1
j_call: TRBJ1-1
d_call: -
clone_size: once
cdr3_aa: CSASGRAWSEAFF

v_call: TRBV3-1/TRBV3-2
j_call: TRBJ2-7
d_call: -
clone_size: few
cdr3_aa: CASSQEYEQYF

v_call: TRBV7-2
j_call: TRBJ2-1
d_call: TRBD1
clone_size: -
cdr3_aa: CASSSPGTGGRVEQFF

v_call: TRBV24-1
j_call: TRBJ2-3
d_call: -
clone_size: -
cdr3_aa: CATSEAGRDTQYF